This note documents a single TCR beta chain sequence. This clonotype was observed many times. Its recognized antigen is unknown. No base quality values were provided; no much bigger clone lies one nucleotide off. The data were taken from a study of early T cells in non-severe SARS-CoV-2 infection (dated by TCRdb to the early 2020s). Notes on the research overall: Bulk RNA from unsorted whole blood was used for TCR sequencing, so alpha and beta chains could not be paired. The study at large found these results: VDJdb matching was skewed toward anti-spike CD8 responses and likely underestimated virus-specific expansions, missing private and CD4 specificities.

Library preparation used 5' RACE. Sequencing was carried out with a NextSeq 500. To correct for sequencing error and PCR bias, the TCR library protocol tagged individual cDNA molecules with unique molecular identifiers. Both TCR alpha and beta chains were sequenced, and tight co-correlation was observed between alpha and beta sequence abundances in each sample. For the original study's pipeline: Decombinator V4 was used to annotate TCR sequences for V gene, J gene and CDR3. Expanded TCRs were defined as changing significantly between any two time points under a Poisson model with p below 0.0001. Abundances of TCRs were expressed as counts per million after normalisation to the total number of TCRs sequenced in each sample. TRAV1-2 paired with TRAJ12, TRAJ20 or TRAJ33 defined MAIT TCRs, while TRAV10 paired with TRAJ18 defined iNKT TCRs. A search of VDJdb, accessed on 1 November 2021, was run for TCRs annotated to CMV, EBV and SARS-CoV-2, with TCRs annotated for multiple antigens excluded. The public reads were quality trimmed at Q25 with fastp and then assembled into clones with MiXCR by TCRdb, keeping productive beta chains. Entries that share a CDR3 protein sequence are merged under the most common genes and DNA. The V and J calls come from TCRdb's annotation, not from the publication. In all, the sample holds 25,000 to 35,000 distinct CDR3 sequences, and roughly 7% of those were seen once. The ten most abundant clones make up less than 3% of the sample.

A case-control design nested within a healthcare worker cohort in London, UK, was used, with weekly nasopharyngeal swab PCR tests and blood sampling performed. Healthcare workers were recruited between 23 and 31 March 2020, during the week of the UK lockdown, and were followed weekly for up to about 16 weeks. Germline trimming amounts to 6 bases on V and 5 bases on J, with 7 as the count of junction bases outside the gene matches. From a lookup of the germline V gene (reference sequence), CDR1 and CDR2 are DFQATT and SNEGSKA. The CDR3 covers 14 residues, taking in both the cysteine and the phenylalanine. Of the read, only the CDR3 DNA is kept; its 42 bases are in frame from base 1.

The sequence was collected from an adult who was a healthcare worker with PCR-confirmed SARS-CoV-2 infection or an uninfected control (not recorded which). Recombination joined TRBV20-1 with TRBJ2-7, with 13 bases in between that match TRBD2. The sequencing sample was made of whole blood. At the DNA level, the sequence is TGCAGTGCAAGGACTAGCGGGAGTCCCAACGAGCAGTACTTC. This encodes CSARTSGSPNEQYF.